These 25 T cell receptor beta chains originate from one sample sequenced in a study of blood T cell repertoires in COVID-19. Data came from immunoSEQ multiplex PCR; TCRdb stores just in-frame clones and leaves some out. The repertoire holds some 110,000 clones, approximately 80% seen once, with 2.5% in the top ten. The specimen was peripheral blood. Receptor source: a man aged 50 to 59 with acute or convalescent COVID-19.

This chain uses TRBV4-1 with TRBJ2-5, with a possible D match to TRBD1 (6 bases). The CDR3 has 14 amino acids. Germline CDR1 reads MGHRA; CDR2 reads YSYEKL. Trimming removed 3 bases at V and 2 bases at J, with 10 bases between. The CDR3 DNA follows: TGCGCCAGCAGCCAGATACAGGGTCAAGAGACCCAGTACTTC. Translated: CASSQIQGQETQYF.

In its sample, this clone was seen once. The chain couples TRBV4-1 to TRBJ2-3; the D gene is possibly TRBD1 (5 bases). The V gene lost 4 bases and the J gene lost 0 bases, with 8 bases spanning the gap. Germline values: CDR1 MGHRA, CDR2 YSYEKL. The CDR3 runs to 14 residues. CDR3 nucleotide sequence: TGCGCCAGCAGCCCGACAGCAAGCACAGATACGCAGTATTTT. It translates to CASSPTASTDTQYF.

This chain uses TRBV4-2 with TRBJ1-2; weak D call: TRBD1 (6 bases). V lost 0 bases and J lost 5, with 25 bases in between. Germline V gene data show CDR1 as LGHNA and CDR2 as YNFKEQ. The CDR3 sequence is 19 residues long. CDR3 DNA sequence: TGTGCCAGCAGCCAAGAAGTTCTAAAGCGCGGACAGAGAGAATATGGCTACACCTTC. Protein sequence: CASSQEVLKRGQREYGYTF.

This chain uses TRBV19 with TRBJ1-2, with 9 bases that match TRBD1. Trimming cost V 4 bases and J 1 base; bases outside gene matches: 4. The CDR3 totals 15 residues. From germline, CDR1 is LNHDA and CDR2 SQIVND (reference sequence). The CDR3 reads CASSNSDRGNYGYTF. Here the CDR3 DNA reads TGTGCCAGTAGTAATTCGGACAGGGGTAACTATGGCTACACCTTC.

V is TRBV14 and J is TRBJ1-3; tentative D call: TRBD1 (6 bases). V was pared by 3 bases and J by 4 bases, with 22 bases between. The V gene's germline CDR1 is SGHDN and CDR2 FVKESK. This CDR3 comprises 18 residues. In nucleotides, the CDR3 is TGTGCCAGCAGCCAGATTCATCCGGGACAATTATGCGGAAACACCATATATTTT. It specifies CASSQIHPGQLCGNTIYF.

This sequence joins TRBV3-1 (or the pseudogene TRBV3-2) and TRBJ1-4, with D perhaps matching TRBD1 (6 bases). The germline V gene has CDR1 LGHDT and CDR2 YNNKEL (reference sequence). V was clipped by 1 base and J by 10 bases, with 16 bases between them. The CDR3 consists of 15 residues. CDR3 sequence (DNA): TGTGCCAGCAGCCAAGTGGTACACCAGACAGGAAAACTGTTTTTT. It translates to CASSQVVHQTGKLFF.

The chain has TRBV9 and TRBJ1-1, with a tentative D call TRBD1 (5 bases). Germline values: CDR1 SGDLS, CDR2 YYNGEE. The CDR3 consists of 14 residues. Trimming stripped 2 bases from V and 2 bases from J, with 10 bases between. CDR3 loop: CASSVTGGNTEAFF. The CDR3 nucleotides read TGTGCCAGCAGCGTCACCGGGGGAAACACTGAAGCTTTCTTT.

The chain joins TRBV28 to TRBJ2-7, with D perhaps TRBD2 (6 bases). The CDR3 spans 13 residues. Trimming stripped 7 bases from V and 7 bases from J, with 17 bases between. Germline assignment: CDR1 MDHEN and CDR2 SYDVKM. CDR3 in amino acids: CASTGTPRREQYF. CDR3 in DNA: TGTGCCAGCACCGGGACTCCACGGAGAGAGCAGTACTTC.

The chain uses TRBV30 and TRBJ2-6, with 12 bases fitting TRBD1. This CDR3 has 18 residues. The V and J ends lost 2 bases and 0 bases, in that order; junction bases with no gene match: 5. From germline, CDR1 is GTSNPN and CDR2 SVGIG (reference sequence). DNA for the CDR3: TGTGCCTGGAGTCGGGGACAGGGGGCTTACTCTGGGGCCAACGTCCTGACTTTC. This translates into CAWSRGQGAYSGANVLTF.

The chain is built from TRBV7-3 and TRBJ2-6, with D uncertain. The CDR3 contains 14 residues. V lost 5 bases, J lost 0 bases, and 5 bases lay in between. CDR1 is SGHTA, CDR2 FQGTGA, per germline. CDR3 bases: TGTGCCAGCAGCCCTAGCTCTGGGGCCAACGTCCTGACTTTC. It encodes CASSPSSGANVLTF.

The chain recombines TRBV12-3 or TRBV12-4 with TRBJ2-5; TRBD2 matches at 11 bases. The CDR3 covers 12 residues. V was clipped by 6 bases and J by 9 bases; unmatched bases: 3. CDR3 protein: CASSLLAGAQYF. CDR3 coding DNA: TGTGCCAGCAGCCTACTAGCGGGGGCCCAGTACTTC.

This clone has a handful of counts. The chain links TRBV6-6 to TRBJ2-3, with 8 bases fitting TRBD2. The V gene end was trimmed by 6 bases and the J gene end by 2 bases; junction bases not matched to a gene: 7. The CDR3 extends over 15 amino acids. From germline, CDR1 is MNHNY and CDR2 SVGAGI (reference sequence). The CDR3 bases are TGTGCCAGCAGCTACGGGACTAGATACACAGATACGCAGTATTTT. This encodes CASSYGTRYTDTQYF.

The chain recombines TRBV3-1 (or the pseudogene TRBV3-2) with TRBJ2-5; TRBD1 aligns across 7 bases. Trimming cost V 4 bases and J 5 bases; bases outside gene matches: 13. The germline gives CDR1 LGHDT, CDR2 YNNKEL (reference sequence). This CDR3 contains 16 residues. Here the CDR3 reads CASSLSGQTNWETQYF. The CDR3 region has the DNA TGTGCCAGCAGCCTCTCGGGACAGACCAACTGGGAGACCCAGTACTTC.

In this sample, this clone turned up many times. The CDR3 DNA reads as TGTGCCAGCAGCATGGCTCCAGGGCAATCACCCCTCCACTTT. Encoded protein: CASSMAPGQSPLHF. This chain joins TRBV21-1 and TRBJ1-6; TRBD1, the table's D call, was not compared with the DNA. TRBV21-1 is shown as a pseudogene. The CDR3 has 14 amino acids.

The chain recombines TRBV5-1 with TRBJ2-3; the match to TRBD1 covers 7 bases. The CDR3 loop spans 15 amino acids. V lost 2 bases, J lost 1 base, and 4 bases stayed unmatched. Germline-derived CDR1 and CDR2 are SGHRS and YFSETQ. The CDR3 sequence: CASSFGTAGTDTQYF. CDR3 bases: TGCGCCAGCAGCTTCGGGACAGCCGGCACAGATACGCAGTATTTT.

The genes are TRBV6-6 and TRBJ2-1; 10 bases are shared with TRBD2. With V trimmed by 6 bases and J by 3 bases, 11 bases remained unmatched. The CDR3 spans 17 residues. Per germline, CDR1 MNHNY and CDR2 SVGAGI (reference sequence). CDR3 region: CASSRFSGRTLYNEQFF. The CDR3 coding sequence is TGTGCCAGCAGCCGATTTAGCGGGAGGACTCTCTACAATGAGCAGTTCTTC.

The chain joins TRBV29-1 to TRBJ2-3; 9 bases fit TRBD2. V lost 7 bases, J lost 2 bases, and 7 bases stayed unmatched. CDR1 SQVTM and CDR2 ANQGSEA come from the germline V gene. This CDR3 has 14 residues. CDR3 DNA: TGCAGCGCCTGCCGACTAGCGGCCACAGATACGCAGTATTTT. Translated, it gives CSACRLAATDTQYF.

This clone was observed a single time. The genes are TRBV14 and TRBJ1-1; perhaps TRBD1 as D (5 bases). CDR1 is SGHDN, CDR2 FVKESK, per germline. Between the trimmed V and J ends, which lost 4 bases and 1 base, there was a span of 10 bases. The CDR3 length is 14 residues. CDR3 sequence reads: CASSPQGWNTEAFF. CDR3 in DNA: TGTGCCAGCAGCCCCCAGGGATGGAACACTGAAGCTTTCTTT.

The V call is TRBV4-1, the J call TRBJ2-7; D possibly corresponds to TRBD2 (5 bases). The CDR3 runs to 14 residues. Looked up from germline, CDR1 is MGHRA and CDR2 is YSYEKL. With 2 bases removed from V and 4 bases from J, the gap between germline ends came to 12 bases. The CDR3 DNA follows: TGCGCCAGCAGCCAACCCAGGACTGGATACGAGCAGTACTTC. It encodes CASSQPRTGYEQYF.

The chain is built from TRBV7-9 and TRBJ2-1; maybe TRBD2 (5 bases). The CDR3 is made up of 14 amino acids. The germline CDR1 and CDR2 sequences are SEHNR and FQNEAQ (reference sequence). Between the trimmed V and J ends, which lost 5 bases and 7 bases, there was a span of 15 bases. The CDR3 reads CASSRGEGSNEQFF. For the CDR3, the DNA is TGTGCCAGCAGCCGTGGTGAGGGTTCGAATGAGCAGTTCTTC.

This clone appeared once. The CDR3 DNA is TGCGCCACCCCCGGGACTAGTCTCTACGAGCAGTACTTC. Translating gives CATPGTSLYEQYF. This sequence joins TRBV10-1 and TRBJ2-7; 8 nucleotides match TRBD2. Germline trimming cut 10 bases from V and 3 bases from J; bases unmatched to any gene: 8. The CDR3 has 13 amino acids. Germline CDR1 and CDR2: WNHNN and SYGVQD (reference sequence).

CDR3 region: CASSYSRSSYNEQFF. DNA of the CDR3: TGTGCCAGCAGTTACTCTCGTAGTTCCTACAATGAGCAGTTCTTC. The chain joins TRBV6-5 to TRBJ2-1; the D is unclear. This CDR3 is 15 amino acids long. V was cut by 0 bases and J by 1 base, with 7 bases left in between. Germline V gene data show CDR1 as MNHEY and CDR2 as SVGAGI.

CDR3 nucleotide sequence: TGCGCCAGCAGCCAAGATAAAGCGGGAGGGCGGGTTTACACCGGGGAGCTGTTTTTT. Amino acid sequence: CASSQDKAGGRVYTGELFF. V is TRBV4-1 and J is TRBJ2-2, with 10 bases that match TRBD2. This CDR3 is built from 19 residues. Germline lookup yields CDR1 MGHRA and CDR2 YSYEKL. V trimming: 0 bases; J trimming: 3 bases; junction bases outside the gene matches: 10.

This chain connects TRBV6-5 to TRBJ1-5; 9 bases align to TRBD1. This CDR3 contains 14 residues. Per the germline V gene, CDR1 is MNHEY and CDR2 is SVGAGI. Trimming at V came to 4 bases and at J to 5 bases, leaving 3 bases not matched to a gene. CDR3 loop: CASSLQGADQPQHF. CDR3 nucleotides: TGTGCCAGCAGTTTACAGGGGGCCGATCAGCCCCAGCATTTT.

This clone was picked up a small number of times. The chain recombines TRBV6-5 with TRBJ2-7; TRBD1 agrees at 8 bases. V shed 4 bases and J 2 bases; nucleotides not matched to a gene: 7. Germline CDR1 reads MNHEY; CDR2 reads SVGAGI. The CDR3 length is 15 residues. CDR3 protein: CASSSGQEVPYEQYF. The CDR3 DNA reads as TGTGCCAGCAGTTCGGGACAGGAAGTACCCTACGAGCAGTACTTC.